Below, 15 T cell receptor beta chains from the same sample are listed, as sequenced in a study of OX40 agonist ivuxolimab in advanced cancers. Library preparation used the immunoSEQ multiplex PCR assay. Drawn from immuneACCESS, this table holds only the in-frame rearrangements with V and J called that TCRdb kept. Clones are partly lost; checked studies trace under half to an unresolved V gene and leave the rest unexplained. The sample includes about 35,000 clones, with nearly 75% observed a single time. Roughly a fifth of the sample lies in the top ten. The sequences come from CD4+ or CD8+ T cells sorted from blood, collected in a trial of the OX40 agonist ivuxolimab. These receptors were taken from an adult with an advanced solid tumor such as melanoma, head and neck, liver or kidney cancer.

J is TRBJ2-2 and V is TRBV28, with D tentatively TRBD1 or TRBD2 (6 bases each). Germline V gives CDR1 MDHEN, CDR2 SYDVKM. This CDR3 is 16 amino acids long. V gave up 3 bases and J gave up 2 bases, with 13 bases separating them. This CDR3 reads CASSFSRGRNTGELFF. For the CDR3, the DNA is TGTGCCAGCAGTTTCTCCCGGGGGCGAAACACCGGGGAGCTGTTTTTT.

The J gene is TRBJ1-3, the V gene TRBV2; a possible D gene is TRBD1 (6 bases). The CDR3 length is 14 residues. From germline, CDR1 is SNHLY and CDR2 FYNNEI. Trimming pared 7 bases from V and 3 bases from J, leaving 13 bases between. The CDR3 DNA reads as TGTGCCAGCAAGGACAGCCTGAGTGGAAACACCATATATTTT. Protein sequence: CASKDSLSGNTIYF.

This clone was counted once. This chain uses TRBV19 with TRBJ2-1; D unresolved. The CDR3 consists of 12 residues. Germline V gene lookup returns CDR1 LNHDA and CDR2 SQIVND (reference sequence). The V end was cut by 2 bases, the J end by 4 bases, with 3 bases between. The CDR3 loop is CASSIRYNEQFF. In DNA form, the CDR3 reads TGTGCCAGTAGTATACGTTACAATGAGCAGTTCTTC. Full variable domain (outside the CDR3, taken from reference TRBV19 and TRBJ2-1): DGGITQSPKYLFRKEGQNVTLSCEQNLNHDAMYWYRQDPGQGLRLIYYSQIVNDFQKGDIAEGYSVSREKKESFPLTVTSAQKNPTAFYLCASSIRYNEQFFGPGTRLTVL.

This chain links TRBV29-1 with TRBJ1-6; D remains unclear. The CDR3 has 14 amino acids. Germline V lookup: CDR1 SQVTM, CDR2 ANQGSEA. Trimming cost V 6 bases and J 4 bases, with 13 bases left between them. CDR3 region: CSVSGVGYNSPLHF. CDR3 nucleotide sequence: TGCAGCGTCTCCGGGGTCGGTTATAATTCACCCCTCCACTTT.

This chain links TRBV4-2 with TRBJ1-3, with unresolved D. Germline CDR1 LGHNA, CDR2 YNFKEQ. The V end lost 2 bases, the J end lost 0 bases, and 11 bases lay between the germline ends. The CDR3 loop spans 16 amino acids. The chain's CDR3 is CASSQPTVYSGNTIYF. DNA of the CDR3: TGTGCCAGCAGCCAACCCACAGTGTACTCTGGAAACACCATATATTTT.

The genes are TRBV9 and TRBJ2-1; TRBD2 aligns across 7 bases. This CDR3 is 15 amino acids long. J was trimmed by 3 bases and V by 0 bases; bases with no gene match: 3. Germline V CDR1 and CDR2: SGDLS, YYNGEE. The CDR3 DNA follows: TGTGCCAGCAGCGTAGCGGGGGGAGGCTACAATGAGCAGTTCTTC. Amino acid sequence: CASSVAGGGYNEQFF.

V gene TRBV18 combines with J gene TRBJ1-1, with D perhaps TRBD1 (6 bases). The CDR3 consists of 15 residues. Germline V gene sequence: CDR1 KGHSH, CDR2 LQKENI. V was cut by 5 bases and J by 5 bases, with 18 bases left in between. The CDR3 sequence is CASSASPRGETEAFF. CDR3 coding DNA: TGTGCCAGCTCAGCCAGCCCCAGGGGAGAAACTGAAGCTTTCTTT.

This chain links TRBV7-9 with TRBJ2-3; 10 bases map to TRBD2. Germline CDR1 SEHNR, CDR2 FQNEAQ (reference sequence). The CDR3 totals 15 residues. The trim removed 4 bases at V and 3 bases at J, leaving 4 bases unmatched. CDR3 in amino acids: CASSSSGGATDTQYF. DNA of the CDR3: TGTGCCAGCAGCTCGAGCGGGGGGGCAACAGATACGCAGTATTTT.

The chain employs TRBV11-2 and TRBJ1-2; no clear D gene. The CDR3 totals 13 residues. Trimming removed 5 bases at V and 2 bases at J, with 9 bases between. CDR1 and CDR2 from the germline V gene are SGHAT and FQNNGV. CDR3: CASSPGGNYGYTF. In DNA form, the CDR3 reads TGTGCCAGCAGCCCTGGCGGGAACTATGGCTACACCTTC.

This rearrangement joins TRBV2 to TRBJ2-3; 8 positions match TRBD1. The V gene end was trimmed by 7 bases and the J gene end by 0 bases; junction bases not matched to a gene: 3. Per germline, CDR1 SNHLY and CDR2 FYNNEI. The CDR3 sequence is 14 residues long. CDR3 loop: CASKDRVSTDTQYF. The CDR3 DNA is TGTGCCAGCAAGGACAGGGTGAGCACAGATACGCAGTATTTT. Based on the CDR3 plus reference TRBV2 and TRBJ2-3, the full variable domain is EPEVTQTPSHQVTQMGQEVILRCVPISNHLYFYWYRQILGQKVEFLVSFYNNEISEKSEIFDDQFSVERPDGSNFTLKIRSTKLEDSAMYFCASKDRVSTDTQYFGPGTRLTVL.

This chain joins TRBV30 and TRBJ1-4; D is perhaps TRBD1 (5 bases). This CDR3 region has 13 residues. Germline lookup yields CDR1 GTSNPN and CDR2 SVGIG (reference sequence). V shed 8 bases and J shed 3 bases, with 13 bases lying between them. The CDR3 loop reads CAGVGVPNEKLFF. The CDR3 DNA reads TGTGCCGGAGTAGGGGTACCTAATGAAAAACTGTTTTTT.

A few counts support this clone. This chain joins TRBV2 and TRBJ1-5; no firm D call. The germline V gene encodes CDR1 SNHLY and CDR2 FYNNEI. V shed 3 bases and J shed 2 bases, with 11 bases lying between them. This CDR3 region has 15 residues. The CDR3 sequence is CASSEDPWGNQPQHF. DNA of the CDR3: TGTGCCAGCAGTGAGGACCCCTGGGGCAATCAGCCCCAGCATTTT.

V is TRBV5-6 and J is TRBJ1-1, with D possibly TRBD1 on 5 matching bases. Germline V gives CDR1 SGHDT, CDR2 YYEEEE. With 0 bases removed from V and 7 bases from J, the gap between germline ends came to 13 bases. This CDR3 spans 14 amino acids. The CDR3 here is CASSLVTGLGEAFF. CDR3 coding DNA: TGTGCCAGCAGCTTGGTTACAGGCCTGGGTGAAGCTTTCTTT.

Concerning this clone: The identical CDR3 is also encoded by other nucleotide sequences in the sample. V usage is TRBV29-1 and J usage is TRBJ1-1, with D perhaps TRBD1 (5 bases). Trimming cost V 2 bases and J 2 bases, with 9 bases left between them. CDR3 length equals 13 residues. Germline lookup yields CDR1 SQVTM and CDR2 ANQGSEA. The DNA for the CDR3 is TGCAGCGTTGAACCAGGGTTAAACACTGAAGCTTTCTTT. Translation: CSVEPGLNTEAFF.

This clone came up a few times. The gene calls are TRBV7-9 and TRBJ2-7, with D unclear. The germline V and J ends were trimmed by 1 base and 4 bases, with 5 bases remaining between them. The CDR3 consists of 12 residues. From germline, CDR1 is SEHNR and CDR2 FQNEAQ (reference sequence). The CDR3 sequence is CASSLGAYEQYV. For the CDR3, the DNA is TGTGCCAGCAGCTTAGGCGCTTACGAGCAGTACGTC.